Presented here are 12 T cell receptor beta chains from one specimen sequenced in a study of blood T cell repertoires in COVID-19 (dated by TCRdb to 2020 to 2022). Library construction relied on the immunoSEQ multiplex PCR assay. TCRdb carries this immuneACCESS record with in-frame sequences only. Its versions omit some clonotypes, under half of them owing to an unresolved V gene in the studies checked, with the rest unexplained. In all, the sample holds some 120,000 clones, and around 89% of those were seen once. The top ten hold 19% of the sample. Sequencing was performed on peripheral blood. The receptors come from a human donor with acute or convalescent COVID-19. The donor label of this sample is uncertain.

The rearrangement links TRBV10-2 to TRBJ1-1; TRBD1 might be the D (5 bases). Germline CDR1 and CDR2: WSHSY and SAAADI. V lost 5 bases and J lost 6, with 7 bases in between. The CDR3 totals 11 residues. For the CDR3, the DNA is TGCGCCAGCAGTTCGGGGGCTGAAGCTTTCTTT. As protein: CASSSGAEAFF.

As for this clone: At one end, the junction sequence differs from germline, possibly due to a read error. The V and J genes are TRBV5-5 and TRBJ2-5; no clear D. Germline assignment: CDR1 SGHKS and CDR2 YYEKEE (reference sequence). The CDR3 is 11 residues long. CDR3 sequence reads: CASTNHETQYF. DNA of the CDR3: TGTGCCAGCACTAACCATGAGACCCAGTACTTC.

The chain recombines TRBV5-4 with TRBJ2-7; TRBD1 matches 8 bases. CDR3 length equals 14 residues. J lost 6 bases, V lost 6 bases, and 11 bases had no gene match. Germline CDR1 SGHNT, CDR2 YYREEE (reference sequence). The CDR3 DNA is TGTGCCAGCACCGACGGACAGGGTTTAGTCGAGCAGTACTTC. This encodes CASTDGQGLVEQYF.

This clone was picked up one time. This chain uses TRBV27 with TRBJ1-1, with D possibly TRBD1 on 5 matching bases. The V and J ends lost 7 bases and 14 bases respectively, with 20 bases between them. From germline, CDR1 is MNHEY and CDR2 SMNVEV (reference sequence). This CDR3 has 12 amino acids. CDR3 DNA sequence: TGTGCCAGCACCGGGGGGGGACGTGTGTTGTTCTTT. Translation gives CASTGGGRVLFF.

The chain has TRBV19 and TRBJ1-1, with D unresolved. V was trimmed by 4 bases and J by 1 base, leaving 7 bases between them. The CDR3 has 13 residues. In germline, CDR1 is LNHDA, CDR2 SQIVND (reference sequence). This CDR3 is CASSKGRNTEAFF. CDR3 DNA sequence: TGTGCCAGTAGTAAAGGGAGGAACACTGAAGCTTTCTTT.

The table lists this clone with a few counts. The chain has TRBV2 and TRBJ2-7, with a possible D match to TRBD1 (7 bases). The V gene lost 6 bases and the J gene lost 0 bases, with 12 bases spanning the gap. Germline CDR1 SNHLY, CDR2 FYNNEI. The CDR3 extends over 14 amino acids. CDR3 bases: TGTGCCAGCAGCGGGGGACAGACCTCCTACGAGCAGTACTTC. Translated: CASSGGQTSYEQYF.

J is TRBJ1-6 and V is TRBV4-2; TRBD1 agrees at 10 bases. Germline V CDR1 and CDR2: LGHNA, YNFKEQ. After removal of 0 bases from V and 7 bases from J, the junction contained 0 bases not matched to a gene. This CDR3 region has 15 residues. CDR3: CASSQETGGNSPLHF. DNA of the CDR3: TGTGCCAGCAGCCAAGAGACAGGGGGCAATTCACCCCTCCACTTT.

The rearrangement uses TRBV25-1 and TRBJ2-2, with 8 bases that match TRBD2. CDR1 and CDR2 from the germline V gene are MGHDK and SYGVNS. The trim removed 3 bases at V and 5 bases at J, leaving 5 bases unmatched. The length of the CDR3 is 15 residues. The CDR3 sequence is CASSDAGGGTGELFF. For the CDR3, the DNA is TGTGCCAGCAGTGACGCGGGGGGTGGGACCGGGGAGCTGTTTTTT.

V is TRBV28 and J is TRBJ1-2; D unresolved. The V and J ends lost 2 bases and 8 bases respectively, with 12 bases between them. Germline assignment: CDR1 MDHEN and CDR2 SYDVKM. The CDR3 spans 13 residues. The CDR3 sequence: CASSLPRTSGYTF. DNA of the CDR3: TGTGCCAGCAGTTTACCTCGAACTAGCGGCTACACCTTC.

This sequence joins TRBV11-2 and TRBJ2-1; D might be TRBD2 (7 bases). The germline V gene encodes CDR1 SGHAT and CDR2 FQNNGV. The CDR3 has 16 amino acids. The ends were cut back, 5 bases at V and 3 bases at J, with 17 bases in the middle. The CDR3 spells CASSQGRGGDYNEQFF. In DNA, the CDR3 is TGTGCCAGCAGCCAGGGGAGGGGGGGGGACTACAATGAGCAGTTCTTC.

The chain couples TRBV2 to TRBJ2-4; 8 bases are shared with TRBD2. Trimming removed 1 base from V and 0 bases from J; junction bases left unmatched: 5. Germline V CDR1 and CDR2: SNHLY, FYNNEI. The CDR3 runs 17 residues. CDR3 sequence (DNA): TGTGCCAGCAGTGAAGTAGCGGGGTTCCTAGCCAAAAACATTCAGTACTTC. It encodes CASSEVAGFLAKNIQYF.

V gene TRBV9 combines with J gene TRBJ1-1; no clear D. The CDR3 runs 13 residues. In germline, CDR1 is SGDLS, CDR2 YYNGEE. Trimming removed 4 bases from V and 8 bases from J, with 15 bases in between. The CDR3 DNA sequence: TGTGCCAGCAGCAGAGCGGCGGGAAGCGAAGCTTTCTTT. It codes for CASSRAAGSEAFF.